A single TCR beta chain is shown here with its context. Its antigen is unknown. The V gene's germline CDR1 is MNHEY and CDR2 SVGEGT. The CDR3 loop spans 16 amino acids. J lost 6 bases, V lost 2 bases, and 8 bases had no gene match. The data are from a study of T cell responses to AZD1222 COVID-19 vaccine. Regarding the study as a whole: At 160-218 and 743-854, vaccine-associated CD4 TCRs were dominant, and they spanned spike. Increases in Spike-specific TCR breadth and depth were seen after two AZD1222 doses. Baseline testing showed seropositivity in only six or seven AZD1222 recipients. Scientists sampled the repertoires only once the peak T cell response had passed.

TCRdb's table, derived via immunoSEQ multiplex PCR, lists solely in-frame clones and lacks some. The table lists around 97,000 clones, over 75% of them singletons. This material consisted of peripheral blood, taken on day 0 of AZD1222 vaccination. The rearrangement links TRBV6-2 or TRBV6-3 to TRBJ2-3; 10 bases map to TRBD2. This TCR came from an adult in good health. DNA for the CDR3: TGTGCCAGCAGTTACGGCCTAGCGGGGGCGCCTGATACGCAGTATTTT. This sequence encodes CASSYGLAGAPDTQYF.